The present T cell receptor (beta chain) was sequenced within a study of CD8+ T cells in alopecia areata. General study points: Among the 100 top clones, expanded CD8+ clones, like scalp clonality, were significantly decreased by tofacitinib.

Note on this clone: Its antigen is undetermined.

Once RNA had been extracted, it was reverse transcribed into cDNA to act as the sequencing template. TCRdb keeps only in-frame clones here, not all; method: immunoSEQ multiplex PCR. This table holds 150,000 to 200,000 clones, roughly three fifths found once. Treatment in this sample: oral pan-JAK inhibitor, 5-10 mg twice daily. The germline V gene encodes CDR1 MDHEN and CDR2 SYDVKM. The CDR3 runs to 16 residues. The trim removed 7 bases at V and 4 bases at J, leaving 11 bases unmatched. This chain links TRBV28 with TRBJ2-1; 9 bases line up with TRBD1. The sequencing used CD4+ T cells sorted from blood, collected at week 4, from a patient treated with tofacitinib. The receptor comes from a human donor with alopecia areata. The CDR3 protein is CASTTLGGQGYNEQFF. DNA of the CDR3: TGTGCCAGCACCACTCTGGGCGGACAGGGGTACAATGAGCAGTTCTTC.